Listed here is a single T cell receptor beta chain. This sample stems from a study of graft-versus-host responses after intestinal transplantation. Across the study: Each patient got anti-thymocyte globulin induction, then tacrolimus and steroids for roughly 3 years.

Profiling relied on immunoSEQ multiplex PCR, and the TCRdb table lists in-frame clones only, not all of them. The data contain 95,000 to 100,000 clones, roughly 83% of them singletons. This specimen was PBMCs, taken 255 days after intestinal transplant. The clonotype comes from a human patient who received an intestinal transplant, so some T cells may come from the graft donor.

DNA for the CDR3: TGCAGCGTTGCGGTGGCGGGCTCCGGCGAGCAGTACTTC. It specifies CSVAVAGSGEQYF. The chain has TRBV29-1 and TRBJ2-7, with a tentative D call TRBD2 (5 bases). V was trimmed by 4 bases and J by 6 bases, leaving 16 bases between them. The CDR3 runs to 13 residues. CDR1 and CDR2 (germline): SQVTM, ANQGSEA.